This TCR beta chain emerged from a study of blood T cell repertoires in COVID-19. Study overall: Nucleic acid was either cDNA or gDNA, and it came from T cells, B-cell-depleted T cells, or PBMCs.

TCRdb's copy holds only in-frame clones and misses some; the assay was immunoSEQ multiplex PCR. The sample shows under 500,000 clones, roughly 85% of them seen only once. The cohort comprised adults aged about 18 to 90 years residing in approximately 25 US areas. Allocation to cohorts depended on clinical history reported by the participants. CDR1 is DFQATT and CDR2 is SNEGSKA in the germline V gene (reference sequence). The CDR3 has 11 residues. The V and J ends lost 6 bases and 0 bases respectively, with 5 bases between them. The sequencing sample was made of PBMCs or T cells enriched from blood (not recorded which). This TCR was recovered from a young woman with acute COVID-19. The V call is TRBV20-1, the J call TRBJ1-1; no reliable D call. Written as DNA, the CDR3 is TGCAGTGCCCCTTTGAACACTGAAGCTTTCTTT. Its protein product is CSAPLNTEAFF.